The 10 T cell receptor beta chains reported below all come from one sample, sequenced in a study of T cell clonality in common variable immunodeficiency. General study points: Common variable immunodeficiency TCR beta sequences reportedly had fewer deletions and N-nucleotide insertions.

The antigens these receptors bind are not known. Sequencing was performed with immunoSEQ multiplex PCR; in TCRdb, only in-frame clones are kept and a portion is missing. The sample has fewer than 40,000 clones, none seen only once. Sequenced sample: peripheral blood mononuclear cells. The receptors were sampled from a human donor with common variable immunodeficiency.

This clone showed up many times. The read finishes 3 residues shy of the CDR3 end, and the germline J gene is used to complete it. The chain combines TRBV20-1 with TRBJ1-6, with 12 bases lining up with TRBD1. Germline values: CDR1 DFQATT, CDR2 SNEGSKA (reference sequence). This CDR3 is built from 14 residues. The V and J ends lost 6 bases and 10 bases, in that order; junction bases with no gene match: 7. CDR3 amino acids: CSANRDRGPSPLHF. The part of the CDR3 DNA that was read is TGCAGTGCCAACCGGGACAGGGGGCCCTCACCC.

In the case of this clone: The read terminates 3 residues before the CDR3 end, so the remaining end is supplied by the germline J gene. The chain employs TRBV7-9 and TRBJ2-4; the D gene is possibly TRBD1 (6 bases). In germline, CDR1 is SEHNR, CDR2 FQNEAQ (reference sequence). Trimming took 4 bases from V and 9 from J, leaving 10 bases between them. CDR3 size: 12 residues. The CDR3 bases that were read are TGTGCCAGCAGCTCCACAGGGTTCATT. This encodes CASSSTGFI. From start to end, the CDR3 is CASSSTGFIQYF.

This clone was recorded at least ten times. The read halts 3 residues ahead of the CDR3 end, with the missing end drawn from the germline J gene. The chain joins TRBV11-3 to TRBJ1-1, with unresolved D. V gave up 3 bases and J gave up 5 bases, with 7 bases separating them. CDR1 is SGHNT and CDR2 is YENEEA in the germline V gene. CDR3 size: 12 residues. Incomplete CDR3 DNA: TGTGCCAGCAGCTTTACGCTAACTGAA. It is translated as CASSFTLTE. The whole CDR3 sequence is CASSFTLTEAFF. Complete variable domain (other parts from reference TRBV11-3 and TRBJ1-1): EAGVVQSPRYKIIEKKQPVAFWCNPISGHNTLYWYLQNLGQGPELLIRYENEEAVDDSQLPKDRFSAERLKGVDSTLKIQPAELGDSAVYLCASSFTLTEAFFGQGTRLTVV.

About this clone itself: The CDR3 is cut off 3 residues early in the read; its end comes from the germline J gene. J is TRBJ1-2 and V is TRBV7-9, with D possibly matching TRBD1 (5 bases). V shed 5 bases and J shed 1 base, with 8 bases lying between them. The germline V gene encodes CDR1 SEHNR and CDR2 FQNEAQ (reference sequence). CDR3 length: 13 residues. This CDR3 reads CASSPGFNYGYTF. The CDR3 DNA, read in part, is TGTGCCAGCAGCCCAGGGTTTAACTATGGC.

Ten or more counts support this clone. Coverage ceases 3 residues before the CDR3 finishes, and the germline J gene fills in the end. The chain links TRBV20-1 to TRBJ2-2; TRBD2 is a possible D gene (6 bases). The V end lost 4 bases, the J end lost 5 bases, and 20 bases lay between the germline ends. Germline values: CDR1 DFQATT, CDR2 SNEGSKA (reference sequence). The CDR3 is made up of 16 amino acids. The covered CDR3 bases are TGCAGTGCTACCGCGTTGCGGGATATGGGAACCGGGGAG. Translating it yields CSATALRDMGTGE. The full CDR3 is CSATALRDMGTGELFF.

In its sample, this clone was seen many times. Read sequence stops 3 residues before the CDR3 end, and the germline J gene provides the missing end. This chain uses TRBV7-2 with TRBJ2-1; 8 nucleotides agree with TRBD2. The V gene's germline CDR1 is SGHTA and CDR2 FQGNSA. The J segment lost 8 bases and the V segment lost 1 base, leaving 4 bases of the junction unmatched. The CDR3 runs 14 residues. Incomplete CDR3 DNA: TGTGCCAGCAGCTTAGGACTAGCGACGGATGAG. It specifies CASSLGLATDE. The full CDR3 reads CASSLGLATDEQFF.

This clone was found a few times. The read finishes 3 residues shy of the CDR3 end, and the germline J gene is used to complete it. The chain uses TRBV7-3 and TRBJ1-2; D is perhaps TRBD1 (6 bases). Germline CDR1 is SGHTA and CDR2 is FQGTGA. The CDR3 is 14 amino acids. V lost 5 bases, J lost 4 bases, and 14 bases lay in between. CDR3 protein: CASSPDRWGYGYTF. The CDR3 bases that were read are TGTGCCAGCAGCCCCGACAGGTGGGGCTATGGC.

This clone is classed as medium-sized (0.01 to 0.1%). The read finishes 3 residues shy of the CDR3 end, and the germline J gene is used to complete it. This chain joins TRBV20-1 and TRBJ2-1; TRBD2 agrees at 7 bases. The CDR3 is 15 residues long. Germline values: CDR1 DFQATT, CDR2 SNEGSKA (reference sequence). The junction had 10 bases not matched to a gene; V was cut back by 5 bases and J by 3 bases. CDR3 DNA (partial): TGCAGTGCTCGAGGCGGGAGTTCCGACTACAATGAG. It specifies CSARGGSSDYNE. The full CDR3 reads CSARGGSSDYNEQFF.

This clone was counted many times. The sequence runs out 3 residues before the end of the CDR3; the remainder is reconstructed from the germline J gene. The genes are TRBV7-6 and TRBJ2-5, with D possibly being TRBD2 (5 bases). CDR1 SGHVS and CDR2 FNYEAQ come from the germline V gene. V lost 1 base and J 2 bases, leaving 8 bases between the germline ends. The length of the CDR3 is 14 residues. CDR3 bases read: TGTGCCAGCAGCTTAGTCGGGGAACAAGAGACC. Translation: CASSLVGEQET. The full CDR3 is CASSLVGEQETQYF.

Comments on this clone: The read ends 3 residues early relative to the CDR3; the germline J gene fills the gap. The V and J genes are TRBV7-3 and TRBJ2-1; 9 nucleotides agree with TRBD2. Germline CDR1 reads SGHTA; CDR2 reads FQGTGA. The CDR3 totals 15 residues. V was pared by 5 bases and J by 7 bases, with 9 bases of the junction left unmatched. The CDR3 bases that were read are TGTGCCAGCAGCACCGACGGTCTAGCGGGAAATGAG. This gives the protein CASSTDGLAGNE. The full CDR3 reads CASSTDGLAGNEQFF. Using reference TRBV7-3 and TRBJ2-1 for the parts outside the CDR3, the full variable domain is GAGVSQTPSNKVTEKGKYVELRCDPISGHTALYWYRQSLGQGPEFLIYFQGTGAADDSGLPNDRFFAVRPEGSVSTLKIQRTERGDSAVYLCASSTDGLAGNEQFFGPGTRLTVL.